This T cell receptor (beta chain) was identified during a study of human T cells and chemical hapten exposure. Germline loops: CDR1 MNHEY, CDR2 SVGAGI. Unmatched junction bases numbered 7, after V lost 4 bases and J lost 6 bases. The CDR3 contains 16 residues. Time point meaning: patch test 2, 6 weeks after DPC sensitization. Treatment in this sample: therapeutic diphenylcyclopropenone sensitization with weekly scalp DPC. TCRdb redid the calling of the RACE reads with MiXCR, one entry per CDR3 protein. The table lists under 450,000 distinct CDR3 sequences, over 6% of them singletons, with around 5.8% in the top ten.

This sequence originates from a woman aged 18-29 years with alopecia areata. Some clones in this sample may be carry-over from other donors' samples. The material was whole blood, obtained in connection with sensitization to the hapten diphenylcyclopropenone (DPC). The rearrangement uses TRBV6-5 and TRBJ1-6, with TRBD1 matching over 9 bases. The CDR3 loop reads CASSWTGVIPNSPLHF. The CDR3 region has the DNA TGTGCCAGCAGTTGGACAGGGGTGATACCTAATTCACCCCTCCACTTT.